These T cell receptor beta chains were read from a single sample in a study of graft-versus-host responses after intestinal transplantation. Sequencing was performed with immunoSEQ multiplex PCR; in TCRdb, only in-frame clones are kept and a portion is missing. The sample contains 90,000 to 150,000 clones, about 93% of which appear only once. No antigen has been identified for these receptors. The sequenced sample was unstimulated CD4+ T cells sorted from spleen or lymph node cells, obtained before intestinal transplant. Source of these receptors: a human donor who received an intestinal transplant. The CDR3 runs from the conserved cysteine through the conserved F or W. D genes are given only for firm matches. Rows give clone size only sometimes, using once, few, many, or a class for an expanded clone.

clone_size d_call j_call v_call cdr3_aa cdr3_nt
NA TRBD2 TRBJ2-1 TRBV7-3 CASSVSGRLNNEQFF TGTGCCAGCAGCGTAAGCGGGAGGTTAAACAATGAGCAGTTCTTC
NA NA TRBJ2-7 TRBV7-6 CASSLLAPSGYSYEQYF TGTGCCAGCAGCTTATTAGCCCCAAGCGGGTACTCCTACGAGCAGTACTTC
NA TRBD1 TRBJ1-2 TRBV6-5 CASSYGQGDGYTF TGTGCCAGCAGTTACGGACAGGGCGATGGCTACACCTTC
NA TRBD1 TRBJ1-5 TRBV29-1 CSVFTGTGQPQHF TGCAGCGTTTTTACAGGGACAGGTCAGCCCCAGCATTTT
NA NA TRBJ2-7 TRBV9 CASSVAGISYEQYF TGTGCCAGCAGCGTTGCAGGGATATCCTACGAGCAGTACTTC
NA NA TRBJ2-5 TRBV7-6 CASSVGLMGETQYF TGTGCCAGCAGCGTAGGCTTGATGGGGGAGACCCAGTACTTC
NA NA TRBJ2-5 TRBV5-1 CASSLAVGREETQYF TGCGCCAGCAGCTTGGCCGTGGGCAGGGAAGAGACCCAGTACTTC
NA TRBD1 TRBJ1-2 TRBV5-1 CASSLGRDRVYGYTF TGCGCCAGCAGCTTGGGCCGGGACAGGGTCTATGGCTACACCTTC
NA NA TRBJ2-1 TRBV2 CASSQEWRNNEQFF TGTGCCAGCAGCCAGGAATGGAGAAACAATGAGCAGTTCTTC
NA NA TRBJ2-1 TRBV5-1 CASSWDWSSYNEQFF TGCGCCAGCAGCTGGGACTGGAGCTCCTACAATGAGCAGTTCTTC
NA NA TRBJ1-1 TRBV28 CASSLSVTEAFF TGTGCCAGCAGTTTATCAGTCACTGAAGCTTTCTTT
NA TRBD2 TRBJ2-1 TRBV11-2 CASRSSGSPLNEQFF TGTGCCAGCAGGTCTAGCGGGAGCCCTCTCAATGAGCAGTTCTTC
NA NA TRBJ1-5 TRBV6-1 CASILGPRVNQPQHF TGTGCCAGCATTTTAGGACCGCGAGTCAATCAGCCCCAGCATTTT
NA NA TRBJ1-2 TRBV7-3 CASSLSVAGNYGYTF TGTGCCAGCAGCTTAAGCGTGGCAGGGAACTATGGCTACACCTTC
NA NA TRBJ2-5 TRBV12-2 CASRCGGKREVSQETQYF TGTGCAAGTCGCTGCGGGGGAAAGCGGGAGGTCTCTCAAGAGACCCAGTACTTC
NA NA TRBJ2-7 TRBV6-1 CASRGGGSSHEQYF TGTGCCAGCAGGGGGGGCGGGAGCTCCCACGAGCAGTACTTC
NA TRBD2 TRBJ2-3 TRBV15 CATSRALRQGGRLAGGGDTQYF TGTGCCACCAGCAGGGCCCTGAGACAGGGTGGGAGACTAGCGGGAGGCGGGGATACGCAGTATTTT
NA NA TRBJ2-3 TRBV2 CASSEAGADTQYF TGTGCCAGCAGTGAAGCGGGAGCAGATACGCAGTATTTT
NA TRBD2 TRBJ2-3 TRBV5-1 CASSYGLAGGPGDTQYF TGCGCCAGCAGCTACGGACTAGCGGGAGGGCCGGGAGATACGCAGTATTTT
NA TRBD2 TRBJ2-3 TRBV5-4 CASSPSGRPPSTDTQYF TGTGCCAGCAGCCCTAGCGGGAGGCCGCCAAGCACAGATACGCAGTATTTT
NA TRBD2 TRBJ2-1 TRBV30 CASSTSFSGEQFF TGTGCCTCTTCGACTAGCTTCTCGGGTGAGCAGTTCTTC
NA TRBD1 TRBJ2-1 TRBV18 CASSPSGTGAHNEQFF TGTGCCAGCTCACCTTCCGGGACAGGGGCGCACAATGAGCAGTTCTTC
NA NA TRBJ2-4 TRBV7-3 CASSPAAKNIQYF TGTGCCAGCTCCCCGGCAGCCAAAAACATTCAGTACTTC
NA NA TRBJ1-2 TRBV5-6 CASSIGQRGYTF TGTGCCAGCAGCATCGGACAGAGGGGCTACACCTTC
NA NA TRBJ1-5 TRBV6-1 CASSEIGRSNQPQHF TGTGCCAGCAGCGAAATCGGACGTAGCAATCAGCCCCAGCATTTT
NA NA TRBJ1-5 TRBV6-5 CASIKGYGDQPQHF TGTGCCAGCATAAAAGGGTATGGGGATCAGCCCCAGCATTTT
few NA TRBJ2-3 TRBV4-1 CASSQDSKRTRSTDTQYF TGCGCCAGCAGCCAAGATTCAAAGCGGACGCGGAGCACAGATACGCAGTATTTT
NA NA TRBJ1-2 TRBV18 CASSPGQYNYGYTF TGTGCCAGCTCACCCGGACAGTACAACTATGGCTACACCTTC
NA NA TRBJ1-1 TRBV11-2 CASRGGGQILTEAFF TGTGCCAGCAGGGGGGGAGGGCAAATCTTAACTGAAGCTTTCTTT
once TRBD2 TRBJ2-1 TRBV5-1 CASSLELAGGVEQFF TGCGCCAGCAGCTTGGAACTAGCGGGAGGAGTAGAGCAGTTCTTC
NA NA TRBJ2-7 TRBV6-6 CASSSGGQEQYF TGTGCCAGCTCCAGCGGAGGTCAAGAGCAGTACTTC
NA TRBD1 TRBJ1-2 TRBV2 CASSGTGDYGYTF TGTGCCAGCAGTGGGACAGGGGACTATGGCTACACCTTC
NA TRBD2 TRBJ2-2 TRBV18 CASSPGPGLAGENTGELFF TGTGCCAGCTCACCCGGACCCGGACTAGCGGGTGAGAACACCGGGGAGCTGTTTTTT
NA NA TRBJ1-4 TRBV9 CASSPSQTGPSEKLFF TGTGCCAGCAGCCCAAGCCAGACAGGACCTTCTGAAAAACTGTTTTTT
NA NA TRBJ1-5 TRBV28 CASRSYEPNQPQHF TGTGCCAGCAGATCTTACGAACCCAATCAGCCCCAGCATTTT
NA NA TRBJ1-4 TRBV9 CASSLRGVQEKLFF TGTGCCAGCAGTCTCCGGGGGGTCCAAGAAAAACTGTTTTTT
NA NA TRBJ2-1 TRBV6-1 CASSNRPNEQFF TGTGCCAGCAGTAACCGACCGAATGAGCAGTTCTTC
NA TRBD2 TRBJ2-7 TRBV28 CASSLGGGSYEQYF TGTGCCAGCAGTTTAGGCGGGGGGTCCTACGAGCAGTACTTC
NA TRBD1 TRBJ2-5 TRBV11-2 CASSPRTGEETQYF TGTGCCAGCAGCCCCAGGACAGGAGAAGAGACCCAGTACTTC
NA TRBD2 TRBJ2-5 TRBV5-1 CASSLSSGKYQETRYF TGCGCCAGCAGCTTGAGCAGCGGGAAGTACCAAGAGACCCGGTACTTC
NA TRBD1 TRBJ1-1 TRBV6-5 CASRGQGAFTEAFF TGTGCCAGCAGGGGACAGGGGGCGTTTACTGAAGCTTTCTTT
NA NA TRBJ1-1 TRBV7-6 CASSLASQVNTEAFF TGTGCCAGCAGCTTAGCGTCACAGGTTAACACTGAAGCTTTCTTT
once NA TRBJ1-6 TRBV15 CATSRGVINNSPLHF TGTGCCACCAGCAGGGGAGTTATCAATAATTCACCCCTCCACTTT
NA TRBD2 TRBJ2-1 TRBV7-2 CASSSTSAYNEQFF TGTGCCAGCAGCTCAACTAGCGCCTACAATGAGCAGTTCTTC
NA TRBD1 TRBJ1-4 TRBV18 CASSPPGQGGEKLFF TGTGCCAGCTCACCACCGGGACAGGGCGGTGAAAAACTGTTTTTT
NA TRBD1 TRBJ2-3 TRBV18 CASSPVIGTGQGTDTQYF TGTGCCAGCTCACCAGTAATCGGGACGGGACAGGGCACAGATACGCAGTATTTT